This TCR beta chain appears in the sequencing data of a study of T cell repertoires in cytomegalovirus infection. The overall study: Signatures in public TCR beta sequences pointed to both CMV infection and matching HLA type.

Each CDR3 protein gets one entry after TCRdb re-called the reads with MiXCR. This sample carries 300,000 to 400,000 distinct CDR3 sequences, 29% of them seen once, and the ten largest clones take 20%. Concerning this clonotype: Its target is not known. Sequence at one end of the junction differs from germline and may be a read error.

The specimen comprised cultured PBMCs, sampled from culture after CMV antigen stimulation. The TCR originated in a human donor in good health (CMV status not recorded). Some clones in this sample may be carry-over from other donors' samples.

The CDR3 is CASSPIAPGMNTEAFF. CDR3 nucleotide sequence: TGTGCCAGCAGCCCCATTGCCCCGGGAATGAACACTGAAGCTTTCTTT. This chain joins TRBV4-1 and TRBJ1-1, with D uncertain. Germline CDR1 is MGHRA and CDR2 is YSYEKL. The length of the CDR3 is 16 residues.